The clone carrying this TCR beta chain was found many times. Its antigen is still unknown. V gave up 6 bases and J gave up 2 bases; unmatched junction bases: 10. The CDR3 runs to 16 residues. Germline CDR1 MNHEY, CDR2 SMNVEV (reference sequence). This record comes from a study of naive and memory T cell subsets. An equimolar mix of two oligonucleotides served as the beta constant-region primer for TRBC1 and TRBC2. Nested alpha and beta constant-region primers with the SP2 primer drove four PCR rounds on ligated cDNA. In TCRdb, the UMI-ligation and nested PCR reads were re-called with MiXCR into one record per CDR3 protein. The sample consists of more than 95,000 distinct CDR3 sequences, roughly 15% of them appearing once. The study's findings and limits: Naive and memory subsets had different power law exponents for TCR abundance. Especially in CD8 cells, naive repertoires contained a few larger clonotypes, possibly CD45RA-re-expressing memory cells.

Sequential positive selection took CD4 T cells first, then CD8 T cells. J is TRBJ2-5 and V is TRBV27; TRBD2 matches at 9 bases. The source of this sequence is a human donor in good health. Sequenced sample: naive CD8+ T cells from blood. The CDR3 region has the DNA TGTGCCAGCAGGGTTACTAGCGGGCGAAGACAAGAGACCCAGTACTTC. The encoded protein is CASRVTSGRRQETQYF.